This TCR beta chain appears in the sequencing data of a study of blood T cell repertoires in COVID-19. In the original analysis: It was from reference gene primer amplification that nucleated cell counts were estimated. Clones were sequenced by immunoSEQ multiplex PCR, and TCRdb holds only the in-frame ones, with some missing. The V and J calls and clone size are taken from that table; D and trimming were inferred from the DNA. This sample carries about 240,000 clones, roughly 87% of them seen once, and the ten largest clones take 6% to 9%. Germline V gene lookup returns CDR1 SGHAT and CDR2 FQNNGV. This CDR3 region has 15 residues. V lost 0 bases to trimming and J lost 4 bases, with 10 bases between them.

The specimen was peripheral blood. The rearrangement uses TRBV11-2 and TRBJ1-5; D not certain. The TCR originated in a man between 60 and 75 years old who had recovered from COVID-19. CDR3 loop: CASSLDGRTNQPQHF. The CDR3 nucleotides read TGTGCCAGCAGCTTAGATGGGCGTACGAATCAGCCCCAGCATTTT.